Listed below are T cell receptor beta chains from one sample, sequenced in a study of shared clonotypes between healthy human individuals. Repertoires were generated with immunoSEQ multiplex PCR, while TCRdb's copy carries only in-frame clones and drops some. The table has more than 850,000 clones, around 78% seen once. Material: memory CD4+ T cells from PBMCs. The receptors were sampled from a man between 18 and 29 years old in good health. Some clones in this sample may be carry-over from other donors' samples. CDR3s include the opening cysteine and the closing phenylalanine or tryptophan. A D gene is named only where the DNA matches it firmly. For some rows the clone size is stated as once, few or many, or as a class when expanded; others skip it.

>TRBJ2-5|.|TRBV7-9|TRBD2
TGTGCCAGCAGCTTAGTCGGGGGGGAGACCCAGTACTTC
CASSLVGGETQYF
>TRBJ1-4|.|TRBV28|.
TGTGCCAGCGGACAAAATAATGAAAAACTGTTTTTT
CASGQNNEKLFF
>TRBJ2-7|.|TRBV9|TRBD1
TGTGCCAGGAACAGGGGGAGCTCCTACGAGCAGTACTTC
CARNRGSSYEQYF
>TRBJ2-5|.|TRBV7-6|.
TGTGCCAGCAGCCTGACCGGGCCGATGCAAGAGACCCAGTACTTC
CASSLTGPMQETQYF
>TRBJ1-5|many|TRBV5-6|TRBD1
TGTGCCAGCAGCAGAGGGGGCGGAAGCAATCAGCCCCAGCATTTT
CASSRGGGSNQPQHF
>TRBJ2-3|.|TRBV19|TRBD2
TGTGCCAGGGCCTATAGCGGGAGGACAGATACGCAGTATTTT
CARAYSGRTDTQYF
>TRBJ2-1|.|TRBV5-1|TRBD2
TGCGCCAGCAGCTTGGGCGTCGTGGCGGGAGTGACCCATGAGCAGTTCTTC
CASSLGVVAGVTHEQFF
>TRBJ1-2|once|TRBV2|.
TGTGCCAGCAGTTTGGTAACGGGGGACTATGGCTACACCTTC
CASSLVTGDYGYTF
>TRBJ1-5|.|TRBV28|.
TGTGCCAGCAGCTTATCATACGGTAGCTATCAGCCCCAGCATTTT
CASSLSYGSYQPQHF
>TRBJ2-7|.|TRBV6-1|.
TGTGCCAGCAGTGTCGCGAAAGTCACCTACGAGCAGTACTTC
CASSVAKVTYEQYF
>TRBJ1-1|.|TRBV7-2|.
TGTGCCAGCAGCTTAGTGTTTGGACAGTTTAACACTGAAGCTTTCTTT
CASSLVFGQFNTEAFF
>TRBJ2-3|once|TRBV6-1|TRBD2
TGTGCCAGCAGTAGCGGGAGGGTAGGAGATACGCAGTATTTT
CASSSGRVGDTQYF
>TRBJ2-7|.|TRBV6-6|.
TGTGCCAGCAGTTACTCTCGGTCCTACGAGCAGTACTTC
CASSYSRSYEQYF
>TRBJ2-1|.|TRBV4-1|TRBD1
TGCGCCAGCAGCCCCAGGGGGCTTTTGGAAAATGAGCAGTTCTTC
CASSPRGLLENEQFF
>TRBJ2-2|.|TRBV5-1|.
TGCGCCAGCAGCTTGGAGAGTTACACCGGGGAGCTGTTTTTT
CASSLESYTGELFF
>TRBJ1-5|.|TRBV6-6|.
TGTGCCAGCAGACACCCAGTGGAGGGCAATCAGCCCCAGCATTTT
CASRHPVEGNQPQHF
>TRBJ1-1|.|TRBV9|.
TGTGCCAGCAGCCCTCAGGGTACCACTGAAGCTTTCTTT
CASSPQGTTEAFF
>TRBJ1-2|.|TRBV6-1|.
TGTGCCAGCAGTGATCAGGACGACATTTATGGCTACACCTTC
CASSDQDDIYGYTF
>TRBJ2-1|.|TRBV27|TRBD2
TGTGCCAGCGTTCCTAGCGGGGTGGGAAATGAGCAGTTCTTC
CASVPSGVGNEQFF
>TRBJ2-1|.|TRBV5-6|.
TGTGCCAGCAGCGGACGGGCGGGACAGCTCAATGAGCAGTTCTTC
CASSGRAGQLNEQFF
>TRBJ1-5|.|TRBV19|.
TGTGCCAGTAGTATAGCTGGGCGCGGAAGCAATCAGCCCCAGCATTTT
CASSIAGRGSNQPQHF
>TRBJ2-7|.|TRBV28|.
TGTGCCAGCAGTTTACAACGGAGCCCCTACGAGCAGTACTTC
CASSLQRSPYEQYF
>TRBJ1-6|once|TRBV5-6|.
TGTGCCAGCAGCCCTGGAGGGATCACCTATAATTCACCCCTCCACTTT
CASSPGGITYNSPLHF
>TRBJ1-4|.|TRBV2|.
TGTGCCAGCAGTGAGATAGAGGGTGAGGAAAAACTGTTTTTT
CASSEIEGEEKLFF
>TRBJ1-1|.|TRBV30|.
TGTGCCTGGAGTGTTGGTCCTAACACTGAAGCTTTCTTT
CAWSVGPNTEAFF
>TRBJ2-3|.|TRBV28|TRBD2
TGTGCCAGCAGTCCAGCGGGAGGACTAGCGAGGAACACAGATACGCAGTATTTT
CASSPAGGLARNTDTQYF
>TRBJ2-4|.|TRBV10-3|.
TGTGCCATCAGTGAGGGGGGGAAGGCTAACATTCAGTACTTC
CAISEGGKANIQYF
>TRBJ1-1|once|TRBV2|.
TGTGCCAGCAGTGCCATACTGAACACTGAAGCTTTCTTT
CASSAILNTEAFF
>TRBJ2-3|.|TRBV7-9|.
TGTGCCAGCAGCCACGAAGCTTATACGCAGTATTTT
CASSHEAYTQYF